This is a list of T cell receptor beta chains from one sample in a study of blood T cell repertoires in COVID-19. TCRdb's copy holds only in-frame clones and misses some; the assay was immunoSEQ multiplex PCR. The sample lists roughly 47,000 clones; 80% to 90% were seen once. The material sequenced was peripheral blood. These receptors originate from an elderly woman with COVID-19, enrolled during active disease. Each CDR3 is given with its conserved first and last residue. The D gene is left open where the match is weak.

v_call	j_call	d_call	cdr3_nt	cdr3_aa
TRBV11-2	TRBJ1-2	TRBD1	TGTGCCAGCAGTAGGGACAGGGGGACCTATGGCTACACCTTC	CASSRDRGTYGYTF
TRBV6-5	TRBJ1-2	.	TGTGCCAGCGGGAGTGGGGCTAACTATGGCTACACCTTC	CASGSGANYGYTF
TRBV2	TRBJ2-7	TRBD1	TGTGCCAGCAGTGGCGGGCAGGGGGCACTATACGAGCAGTACTTC	CASSGGQGALYEQYF
TRBV7-9	TRBJ2-3	TRBD2	TGTGCCAGCAGTACGACTAGCGGGGGGGCAAGGAACACAGATACGCAGTATTTT	CASSTTSGGARNTDTQYF
TRBV7-6	TRBJ1-2	.	TGTGCCAGCAGCTTAGCGCCCCAGGGGTTGAGGGGCTACACCTTC	CASSLAPQGLRGYTF
TRBV5-1	TRBJ2-3	TRBD1	TGCGCCAGCAGCCCATCGACAGGGGGAGGGGATACGCAGTATTTT	CASSPSTGGGDTQYF
TRBV7-3	TRBJ2-3	.	TGTGCCAGCAGTGACAGCCGAGATACGCAGTATTTT	CASSDSRDTQYF
TRBV5-4	TRBJ2-4	.	TGTGCCAGCAGCTTACCGGACCGGGGGAACATTCAGTACTTC	CASSLPDRGNIQYF
TRBV6-2/TRBV6-3	TRBJ1-5	.	TGTGCCAGCAGTCGTCCGCAGGGGAATCAGCCCCAGCATTTT	CASSRPQGNQPQHF
TRBV18	TRBJ2-7	TRBD2	TGTGCCAGCTCATCCTCTGCGGGGGGGGGCGAGCAGTACTTC	CASSSSAGGGEQYF
TRBV3-1/TRBV3-2	TRBJ2-5	TRBD1	TGTGCCAGCAGCCAAGTTCCCGGGACAGGGGGAAGGTTGGGGGCCCAGTACTTC	CASSQVPGTGGRLGAQYF